The TCR beta chain under discussion was sequenced for a study of response to subunit inactivated influenza vaccine. Using its own MiXCR run on the RT-PCR reads, TCRdb lists one record per CDR3 protein. The profile shows more than 450,000 distinct CDR3 sequences, about 12% of them singletons. This clonotype was seen only a few times. The CDR3 is 15 amino acids. Germline V gives CDR1 MDHEN, CDR2 SYDVKM. J was trimmed by 6 bases and V by 5 bases; bases with no gene match: 11. The source material was PBMCs from blood, sampled on the day of vaccination. J is TRBJ1-2 and V is TRBV28; 8 bases are shared with TRBD1. This receptor was obtained from a man aged 50 to 59 who received an inactivated influenza vaccine. The CDR3 here is CASSDSYRGTNGYTF. The DNA for the CDR3 is TGTGCCAGCAGTGATTCTTACAGGGGGACGAATGGCTACACCTTC.